Presented here are 26 T cell receptor beta chains from one specimen sequenced in a study (dated by TCRdb to 2016 to 2018). The library was built by means of RT-PCR. The sample was run on an Illumina MiSeq. TCRdb reprocessing: public reads trimmed at Q25 with fastp, clones called with MiXCR, in-frame beta chains kept. Every CDR3 protein is listed once, alongside the most common genes and DNA of its rows. The sample data list around 700,000 distinct CDR3 sequences, and about 14% of these were observed just once. The ten biggest clones cover roughly 4% of the sample. The material sequenced was memory CD4+ T cells from blood. These TCRs come from a female donor in good health, serving as a healthy control.

This clonotype came up a few times. J is TRBJ1-6 and V is TRBV7-2; the match to TRBD1 covers 9 bases. Germline V lookup: CDR1 SGHTA, CDR2 FQGNSA. Trimming at V came to 1 base and at J to 9 bases, leaving 7 bases not matched to a gene. CDR3 length equals 16 residues. The CDR3 here is CASSLVQGQGGSPLHF. The CDR3 bases are TGTGCCAGCAGCTTAGTGCAGGGACAGGGTGGTTCACCCCTCCACTTT.

The chain carries TRBV20-1 and TRBJ2-3; 7 bases are shared with TRBD2. Germline lookup yields CDR1 DFQATT and CDR2 SNEGSKA (reference sequence). The CDR3 spans 14 residues. The V and J ends lost 4 bases and 5 bases, in that order; junction bases with no gene match: 9. CDR3 coding DNA: TGCAGTGCTAAAGAGGGAGGGCCGTTAGATACGCAGTATTTT. It is translated as CSAKEGGPLDTQYF.

This clonotype was seen once. The chain recombines TRBV19 with TRBJ1-6; no definite D call. There are 18 residues in the CDR3. Trimming removed 2 bases at V and 2 bases at J, with 16 bases between. Germline V gene lookup returns CDR1 LNHDA and CDR2 SQIVND (reference sequence). The CDR3 reads CASSITGLPRPYNSPLHF. CDR3 DNA: TGTGCCAGTAGTATAACCGGACTACCCCGTCCCTATAATTCACCCCTCCACTTT.

This clonotype was found a few times. V gene TRBV7-2 combines with J gene TRBJ2-3, with D perhaps matching TRBD2 (6 bases). Per germline, CDR1 SGHTA and CDR2 FQGNSA. Trimming stripped 11 bases from V and 2 bases from J, with 14 bases between. The CDR3 is made up of 13 amino acids. CDR3 coding DNA: TGTGCCGAGGGTGGGGGGACCACAGATACGCAGTATTTT. Its protein is CAEGGGTTDTQYF.

This clonotype was picked up a small number of times. The chain has TRBV29-1 and TRBJ2-5; D not resolved. The CDR3 length is 12 residues. Trimming removed 3 bases at V and 2 bases at J, with 7 bases between. The V gene's germline CDR1 is SQVTM and CDR2 ANQGSEA. The CDR3 loop reads CSVDSRQETQYF. The CDR3 bases are TGCAGCGTTGATAGCAGGCAAGAGACCCAGTACTTC. Based on the CDR3 plus reference TRBV29-1 and TRBJ2-5, the full variable domain is SAVISQKPSRDICQRGTSLTIQCQVDSQVTMMFWYRQQPGQSLTLIATANQGSEATYESGFVIDKFPISRPNLTFSTLTVSNMSPEDSSIYLCSVDSRQETQYFGPGTRLLVL.

The chain couples TRBV12-3 or TRBV12-4 to TRBJ2-3; possibly TRBD2 for D (5 bases). This CDR3 has 12 residues. V dropped 7 bases and J dropped 6 bases, with 11 bases sitting between them. CDR3 DNA: TGTGCCAGCACCACGGAGGCCGATACGCAGTATTTT. The encoded protein is CASTTEADTQYF.

This clonotype was seen repeatedly, ten times or more. The chain is built from TRBV10-3 and TRBJ2-5, with 8 bases lining up with TRBD2. CDR1 is ENHRY and CDR2 is SYGVKD in the germline V gene. The CDR3 has 13 residues. The junction had 4 bases not matched to a gene; V was cut back by 10 bases and J by 0 bases. The CDR3 protein is CANRGRNQETQYF. The CDR3 DNA reads TGTGCCAACCGCGGGAGGAACCAAGAGACCCAGTACTTC.

This clonotype was seen only a few times. The chain is built from TRBV19 and TRBJ1-5, with 11 bases lining up with TRBD1. CDR1 and CDR2 (germline): LNHDA, SQIVND (reference sequence). This CDR3 contains 15 residues. J gave up 6 bases and V 5 bases, and 6 bases lay outside the gene matches. DNA for the CDR3: TGTGCCAGTAGTTCCCGGGACAGGGGGATTCAGCCCCAGCATTTT. It yields the protein CASSSRDRGIQPQHF.

This chain joins TRBV20-1 and TRBJ1-1; 8 nucleotides match TRBD1. This CDR3 contains 13 residues. The germline gives CDR1 DFQATT, CDR2 SNEGSKA (reference sequence). The V segment lost 6 bases and the J segment 0 bases; nucleotides outside the gene matches: 3. The CDR3 protein is CSATGQVNTEAFF. DNA for the CDR3: TGCAGTGCGACGGGACAGGTGAACACTGAAGCTTTCTTT.

This clonotype was recorded at least ten times. This sequence joins TRBV10-3 and TRBJ2-3; 12 bases fit TRBD2. CDR3 length: 15 amino acids. V was pared by 6 bases and J by 7 bases, with 8 bases of the junction left unmatched. Germline assignment: CDR1 ENHRY and CDR2 SYGVKD. DNA of the CDR3: TGTGCCATCAGGACTAGCGGGGGAACCGTGAATACGCAGTATTTT. Translation gives CAIRTSGGTVNTQYF.

This clonotype was observed many times. The chain links TRBV10-3 to TRBJ2-1, with D unclear. The CDR3 totals 13 residues. Trimming shortened V by 4 bases and J by 5 bases, and 9 bases separated the two germline ends. Germline CDR1 ENHRY, CDR2 SYGVKD. The CDR3 spells CAISGTQNNEQFF. As DNA, the CDR3 is TGTGCCATCAGTGGTACCCAGAACAATGAGCAGTTCTTC.

The V and J genes are TRBV7-8 and TRBJ1-2; TRBD1 matches at 8 bases. Germline CDR1 is SGHVS and CDR2 is FQNEAQ. The CDR3 is 16 amino acids. The trim removed 5 bases at V and 6 bases at J, leaving 14 bases unmatched. The DNA of the CDR3 is TGTGCCAGCAGCCGGAAGGACAGGGTACCGCCGGATGGCTACACCTTC. Translating it yields CASSRKDRVPPDGYTF. Full variable domain (rest looked up from reference TRBV7-8 and TRBJ1-2): GAGVSQSPRYKVAKRGQDVALRCDPISGHVSLFWYQQALGQGPEFLTYFQNEAQLDKSGLPSDRFFAERPEGSVSTLKIQRTQQEDSAVYLCASSRKDRVPPDGYTFGSGTRLTVV.

The chain links TRBV5-1 to TRBJ1-5; unclear D gene. This CDR3 is built from 13 residues. The germline V and J ends were trimmed by 5 bases and 4 bases, with 10 bases remaining between them. The V gene's germline CDR1 is SGHRS and CDR2 YFSETQ. The chain's CDR3 is CASRAELNQPQHF. CDR3 in DNA: TGCGCCAGCAGAGCAGAGTTAAATCAGCCCCAGCATTTT.

The chain recombines TRBV2 with TRBJ2-1, with 10 nucleotides matching TRBD1. From germline, CDR1 is SNHLY and CDR2 FYNNEI. The CDR3 has 15 amino acids. After removal of 6 bases from V and 4 bases from J, the junction contained 6 bases not matched to a gene. CDR3 coding DNA: TGTGCCAGCAGGATAGACAGGGGGCCTTACAATGAGCAGTTCTTC. Translating gives CASRIDRGPYNEQFF.

This clonotype has ten or more counts. This CDR3 reads CSVEGLGLRDGYTF. In DNA form, the CDR3 reads TGCAGCGTTGAAGGTCTCGGTCTACGCGATGGCTACACCTTC. The rearrangement links TRBV29-1 to TRBJ1-2; D is unresolved. Trimming took off 1 base at V and 6 bases at J, with 15 bases between the two ends. Germline V gene lookup returns CDR1 SQVTM and CDR2 ANQGSEA. CDR3 size: 14 residues.

This clonotype was seen a handful of times. The chain carries TRBV18 and TRBJ2-2; D is possibly TRBD1 (5 bases). V was trimmed by 4 bases and J by 4 bases, leaving 13 bases between them. CDR3 length equals 15 residues. Germline loops: CDR1 KGHSH, CDR2 LQKENI. For the CDR3, the DNA is TGTGCCAGCTCACTCGACAGCCCGGGCACCGGGGAGCTGTTTTTT. Protein: CASSLDSPGTGELFF. Complete variable domain (other parts from reference TRBV18 and TRBJ2-2): NAGVMQNPRHLVRRRGQEARLRCSPMKGHSHVYWYRQLPEEGLKFMVYLQKENIIDESGMPKERFSAEFPKEGPSILRIQQVVRGDSAAYFCASSLDSPGTGELFFGEGSRLTVL.

This clonotype has just a few counts. The chain is built from TRBV10-1 and TRBJ1-5; D remains ambiguous. The germline V and J ends were trimmed by 0 bases and 2 bases, with 14 bases remaining between them. Germline-derived CDR1 and CDR2 are WNHNN and SYGVQD (reference sequence). This CDR3 is 17 amino acids long. This CDR3 is CASSESRWSFRNQPQHF. CDR3 sequence (DNA): TGCGCCAGCAGTGAGTCGAGGTGGAGTTTTCGCAATCAGCCCCAGCATTTT.

The V gene is TRBV7-2, the J gene TRBJ2-3; TRBD1 matches 9 bases. With 5 bases clipped from V and 6 bases from J, the junction kept 6 bases outside the gene matches. The CDR3 has 14 amino acids. From germline, CDR1 is SGHTA and CDR2 FQGNSA. The chain's CDR3 is CASSRDRGFDTQYF. The DNA for the CDR3 is TGTGCCAGCAGCCGCGACAGGGGGTTTGATACGCAGTATTTT. Full variable domain (outside the CDR3, taken from reference TRBV7-2 and TRBJ2-3): GAGVSQSPSNKVTEKGKDVELRCDPISGHTALYWYRQSLGQGLEFLIYFQGNSAPDKSGLPSDRFSAERTGGSVSTLTIQRTQQEDSAVYLCASSRDRGFDTQYFGPGTRLTVL.

The sample holds a few counts of this clonotype. This chain links TRBV20-1 with TRBJ2-2, with D perhaps TRBD1 or TRBD2 (6 bases each). V lost 2 bases to trimming and J lost 5 bases, with 15 bases between them. CDR1 and CDR2 from the germline V gene are DFQATT and SNEGSKA (reference sequence). This CDR3 is built from 15 residues. The CDR3 region has the DNA TGCAGTGCTAGATTCGGGGGCAGACCAACCGGGGAGCTGTTTTTT. Its protein product is CSARFGGRPTGELFF.

A few counts support this clonotype. The chain combines TRBV20-1 with TRBJ2-3; D could derive from TRBD1 or TRBD2 (6 bases each). Per germline, CDR1 DFQATT and CDR2 SNEGSKA (reference sequence). Trimming cost V 1 base and J 3 bases, with 14 bases left between them. The CDR3 runs to 15 residues. The CDR3 DNA is TGCAGTGCTAGAGGGACGGGGGCCATGACAGATACGCAGTATTTT. This encodes CSARGTGAMTDTQYF.

The chain combines TRBV20-1 with TRBJ2-3; the match to TRBD2 covers 10 bases. J was trimmed by 0 bases and V by 4 bases; bases with no gene match: 4. The V gene's germline CDR1 is DFQATT and CDR2 SNEGSKA (reference sequence). The CDR3 totals 15 residues. In DNA, the CDR3 is TGCAGTGCTACTAGCGGGAGCTATAGCACAGATACGCAGTATTTT. It is translated as CSATSGSYSTDTQYF.

This chain connects TRBV9 to TRBJ2-1; D perhaps matches TRBD1 (5 bases). The V gene lost 3 bases and the J gene lost 0 bases, with 13 bases spanning the gap. From germline, CDR1 is SGDLS and CDR2 YYNGEE. This CDR3 comprises 16 residues. In DNA, the CDR3 is TGTGCCAGCAGCGCGATAGGGGCTAGCTCCTACAATGAGCAGTTCTTC. This encodes CASSAIGASSYNEQFF.

This clonotype showed up many times. The genes are TRBV11-1 and TRBJ2-1; 8 bases fit TRBD2. The J segment lost 4 bases and the V segment lost 8 bases, leaving 16 bases of the junction unmatched. The germline gives CDR1 SGHAT, CDR2 FQDESV (reference sequence). This CDR3 has 17 residues. Here the CDR3 DNA reads TGTGCCAGCGCAGCTGGCGGGGGGACGTTTATATACAATGAGCAGTTCTTC. Protein: CASAAGGGTFIYNEQFF.

This clonotype was picked up a small number of times. The chain combines TRBV30 with TRBJ1-5; D is uncertain. V lost 4 bases to trimming and J lost 2 bases, with 12 bases between them. There are 14 residues in the CDR3. Per the germline V gene, CDR1 is GTSNPN and CDR2 is SVGIG (reference sequence). In nucleotides, the CDR3 is TGTGCCTGGAATCTGCGGGGTGGCAATCAGCCCCAGCATTTT. Translation: CAWNLRGGNQPQHF. Combining the CDR3 with reference TRBV30 and TRBJ1-5 gives the whole variable domain SQTIHQWPATLVQPVGSPLSLECTVEGTSNPNLYWYRQAAGRGLQLLFYSVGIGQISSEVPQNLSASRPQDRQFILSSKKLLLSDSGFYLCAWNLRGGNQPQHFGDGTRLSIL.

A few counts support this clonotype. The chain combines TRBV6-6 with TRBJ2-7; D gene ambiguous. The CDR3 has 15 amino acids. The ends were cut back, 6 bases at V and 3 bases at J, with 18 bases in the middle. Germline CDR1 MNHNY, CDR2 SVGAGI (reference sequence). The CDR3 DNA follows: TGTGCCAGCAGCCACCTTGACCCATTCGTCTACGAGCAGTACTTC. Translated, it gives CASSHLDPFVYEQYF.

V and J are TRBV9 and TRBJ2-1, with 9 bases that match TRBD2. V shed 4 bases, J shed 6 bases, and the junction held 11 bases outside the gene matches. Germline assignment: CDR1 SGDLS and CDR2 YYNGEE. There are 16 residues in the CDR3. The CDR3 nucleotides read TGTGCCAGCAGCCCTTCAAGCGGGAGGCCCGCCAATGAGCAGTTCTTC. This gives the protein CASSPSSGRPANEQFF.